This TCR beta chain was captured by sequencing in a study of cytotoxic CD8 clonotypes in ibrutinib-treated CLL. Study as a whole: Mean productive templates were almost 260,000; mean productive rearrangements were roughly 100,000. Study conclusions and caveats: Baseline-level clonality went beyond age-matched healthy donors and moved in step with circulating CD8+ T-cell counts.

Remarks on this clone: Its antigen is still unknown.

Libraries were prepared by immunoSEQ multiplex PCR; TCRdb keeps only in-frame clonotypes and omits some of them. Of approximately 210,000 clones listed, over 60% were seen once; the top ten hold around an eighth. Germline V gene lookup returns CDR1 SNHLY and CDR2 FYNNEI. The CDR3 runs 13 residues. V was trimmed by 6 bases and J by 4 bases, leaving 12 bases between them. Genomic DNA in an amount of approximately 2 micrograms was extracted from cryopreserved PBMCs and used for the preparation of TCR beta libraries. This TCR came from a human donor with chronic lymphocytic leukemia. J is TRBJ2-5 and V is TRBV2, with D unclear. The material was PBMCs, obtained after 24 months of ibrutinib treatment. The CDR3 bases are TGTGCCAGCAGACCTGGAAGGTTAGAGACCCAGTACTTC. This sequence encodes CASRPGRLETQYF.